This is a list of T cell receptor beta chains from one sample in a study of shared clonotypes between healthy human individuals. The protocol was immunoSEQ multiplex PCR, while the TCRdb copy is restricted to in-frame clones and leaves out a portion. The sample has about 1 million clones; around 76% are singletons. Material: memory CD4+ T cells sorted from blood. Receptor source: a man aged 18 to 29 in good health. CDR3s include the opening cysteine and the closing phenylalanine or tryptophan. The D gene is left open where the match is weak. Some rows have no size entry. The others give once, few or many, or a class for an expanded clone.

j_gene: TRBJ1-4; d_gene: -; v_gene: TRBV5-4; abundance: -; CDR3nt: TGTGCCAGCAGCTTGGAGGGTAGGAGTGAAAAACTGTTTTTT; CDR3aa: CASSLEGRSEKLFF
j_gene: TRBJ2-7; d_gene: -; v_gene: TRBV10-3; abundance: -; CDR3nt: TGTGCCATCAGTGACGGGACACGATACGAGCAGTACTTC; CDR3aa: CAISDGTRYEQYF
j_gene: TRBJ2-2; d_gene: TRBD2; v_gene: TRBV4-3; abundance: -; CDR3nt: TGCGCCAGCAGCCGGTCCGGGACTAGCGGTACCGGGGAGCTGTTTTTT; CDR3aa: CASSRSGTSGTGELFF
j_gene: TRBJ1-1; d_gene: TRBD1; v_gene: TRBV29-1; abundance: -; CDR3nt: TGCAGCGTTGGGGCCCGGGACAGGAGAGCCGACATGAACACTGAAGCTTTCTTT; CDR3aa: CSVGARDRRADMNTEAFF
j_gene: TRBJ2-6; d_gene: -; v_gene: TRBV6-5; abundance: -; CDR3nt: TGTGCCACCTCCTCGACCTCTGGGGCCAACGTCCTGACTTTC; CDR3aa: CATSSTSGANVLTF
j_gene: TRBJ1-6; d_gene: -; v_gene: TRBV6-1; abundance: -; CDR3nt: TGTGCCAGCCGTAGGGTTGATAATTCACCCCTCCACTTT; CDR3aa: CASRRVDNSPLHF
j_gene: TRBJ2-3; d_gene: TRBD2; v_gene: TRBV28; abundance: -; CDR3nt: TGTGCCAGCAGCTCGAGAGGCGGGAGTTTAAATACGCAGTATTTT; CDR3aa: CASSSRGGSLNTQYF
j_gene: TRBJ2-1; d_gene: -; v_gene: TRBV6-5; abundance: -; CDR3nt: TGTGCCAGCAGGCCAGACAGGTCCTACAATGAGCAGTTCTTC; CDR3aa: CASRPDRSYNEQFF
j_gene: TRBJ2-2; d_gene: -; v_gene: TRBV12-2; abundance: -; CDR3nt: TGTGCAAGTCGGGAGACCTCAAGCGGGGAGCTGTTTTTT; CDR3aa: CASRETSSGELFF
j_gene: TRBJ1-2; d_gene: -; v_gene: TRBV6-5; abundance: once; CDR3nt: TGTGCCAGCAGTATAAACCCATCGGGGGGTGGCTACACCTTC; CDR3aa: CASSINPSGGGYTF
j_gene: TRBJ1-1; d_gene: -; v_gene: TRBV4-1; abundance: -; CDR3nt: TGCGCCAGCAGCCAAGGGGGGGCGGGTGAAGCTTTCTTT; CDR3aa: CASSQGGAGEAFF
j_gene: TRBJ2-1; d_gene: TRBD1; v_gene: TRBV6-5; abundance: -; CDR3nt: TGTGCCAGCAGTTATCGAGACAGGGTGAATGAGCAGTTCTTC; CDR3aa: CASSYRDRVNEQFF
j_gene: TRBJ1-5; d_gene: -; v_gene: TRBV19; abundance: few; CDR3nt: TGTGCCAGTAGTTTACAGGGACTGAGATATAGCAATCAGCCCCAGCATTTT; CDR3aa: CASSLQGLRYSNQPQHF
j_gene: TRBJ2-1; d_gene: TRBD2; v_gene: TRBV5-8; abundance: -; CDR3nt: TGTGCCAGCAGACCGATTCCCAGCGGGGGGGCCAATGAGCAGTTCTTC; CDR3aa: CASRPIPSGGANEQFF
j_gene: TRBJ1-1; d_gene: -; v_gene: TRBV19; abundance: -; CDR3nt: TGTGCCAGTAGTTCGACAGCGAACACTGAAGCTTTCTTT; CDR3aa: CASSSTANTEAFF
j_gene: TRBJ1-6; d_gene: -; v_gene: TRBV5-6; abundance: -; CDR3nt: TGTGCCAGCAGCTTTGGGGGAATTCATTCACCCCTCCACTTT; CDR3aa: CASSFGGIHSPLHF
j_gene: TRBJ2-3; d_gene: -; v_gene: TRBV5-6; abundance: -; CDR3nt: TGTGCCAGCAGCTTGACAGCGAGCGGGGATACGCAGTATTTT; CDR3aa: CASSLTASGDTQYF
j_gene: TRBJ2-7; d_gene: -; v_gene: TRBV7-6; abundance: few; CDR3nt: TGTGCCAGCAGCCCAGGGCATAGCCAACTCTACGAGCAGTACTTC; CDR3aa: CASSPGHSQLYEQYF
j_gene: TRBJ1-6; d_gene: -; v_gene: TRBV9; abundance: -; CDR3nt: TGTGCCAGCAGCGGCGGGACGGTTGATAATTCACCCCTCCACTTT; CDR3aa: CASSGGTVDNSPLHF
j_gene: TRBJ1-1; d_gene: -; v_gene: TRBV6-6; abundance: -; CDR3nt: TGTGCCAGCACGCGGGCGAACACTGAAGCTTTCTTT; CDR3aa: CASTRANTEAFF
j_gene: TRBJ1-3; d_gene: -; v_gene: TRBV18; abundance: -; CDR3nt: TGTGCCAGCTCCGGGACGGACGGCGGAACTGGAAACACCATATATTTT; CDR3aa: CASSGTDGGTGNTIYF
j_gene: TRBJ2-7; d_gene: -; v_gene: TRBV5-6; abundance: -; CDR3nt: TGTGCCAGCAGCCCCGGGGCCCACGAGCAGTACTTC; CDR3aa: CASSPGAHEQYF
j_gene: TRBJ1-5; d_gene: -; v_gene: TRBV4-1; abundance: -; CDR3nt: TGCGCCAGCAGCCATACAGGGTCAATCAATCAGCCCCAGCATTTT; CDR3aa: CASSHTGSINQPQHF
j_gene: TRBJ1-6; d_gene: -; v_gene: TRBV6-5; abundance: -; CDR3nt: TGTGCCAGCAGCCGCCGTAATTCACCCCTCCACTTT; CDR3aa: CASSRRNSPLHF
j_gene: TRBJ2-1; d_gene: TRBD2; v_gene: TRBV4-1; abundance: once; CDR3nt: TGCGCCAGCAGCCAAGCTCTAGCGGGGGCCTACAATGAGCAGTTCTTC; CDR3aa: CASSQALAGAYNEQFF
j_gene: TRBJ1-5; d_gene: TRBD1; v_gene: TRBV5-8; abundance: once; CDR3nt: TGTGCCAGCAGCCTCTTACAGGGGACGAGTCAGCCCCAGCATTTT; CDR3aa: CASSLLQGTSQPQHF
j_gene: TRBJ1-4; d_gene: -; v_gene: TRBV7-2; abundance: once; CDR3nt: TGTGCCAGCAGCTTAGTTTTTCAAGGAAGGGAAAAACTGTTTTTT; CDR3aa: CASSLVFQGREKLFF
j_gene: TRBJ2-1; d_gene: -; v_gene: TRBV7-7; abundance: many; CDR3nt: TGTGCTAGCAGCCCGTTCCGGACTGACAATGAGCAGTTCTTC; CDR3aa: CASSPFRTDNEQFF
j_gene: TRBJ2-5; d_gene: -; v_gene: TRBV6-5; abundance: -; CDR3nt: TGTGCCAGCAGCCTCCTTGGGAATCGAGAGACCCAGTACTTC; CDR3aa: CASSLLGNRETQYF
j_gene: TRBJ2-2; d_gene: -; v_gene: TRBV5-1; abundance: few; CDR3nt: TGCGCCAGCAGCCACGGGTCCGCCGGGGAGCTGTTTTTT; CDR3aa: CASSHGSAGELFF
j_gene: TRBJ1-5; d_gene: -; v_gene: TRBV10-3; abundance: -; CDR3nt: TGTGCCATCAGGGAGGCCTCTAGCGGGCCCCAGCATTTT; CDR3aa: CAIREASSGPQHF
j_gene: TRBJ2-7; d_gene: -; v_gene: TRBV18; abundance: -; CDR3nt: TGTGCCAGCTCACCAGGGCCCCCCTACGAGCAGTACTTC; CDR3aa: CASSPGPPYEQYF
j_gene: TRBJ2-2; d_gene: TRBD1; v_gene: TRBV19; abundance: once; CDR3nt: TGTGCCAGTAGTACACGACAGGGAGTAAACACCGGGGAGCTGTTTTTT; CDR3aa: CASSTRQGVNTGELFF
j_gene: TRBJ1-2; d_gene: -; v_gene: TRBV19; abundance: few; CDR3nt: TGTGCCAGTAGTATATCCGAGGGCATGGACTATGGCTACACCTTC; CDR3aa: CASSISEGMDYGYTF
j_gene: TRBJ1-3; d_gene: -; v_gene: TRBV5-8; abundance: -; CDR3nt: TGTGCCAGCAGCTTGGCGCTCTCTGGAAACACCATATATTTT; CDR3aa: CASSLALSGNTIYF
j_gene: TRBJ2-6; d_gene: -; v_gene: TRBV19; abundance: -; CDR3nt: TGTGCCAGTAGTCGGGGGAGGACAACTGGGGCCAACGTCCTGACTTTC; CDR3aa: CASSRGRTTGANVLTF
j_gene: TRBJ2-5; d_gene: TRBD2; v_gene: TRBV5-1; abundance: -; CDR3nt: TGCGCCAGCAGCGATGCTAGCGGGGGGAAAGAGACCCAGTACTTC; CDR3aa: CASSDASGGKETQYF
j_gene: TRBJ2-3; d_gene: -; v_gene: TRBV5-8; abundance: once; CDR3nt: TGTGCCAGCAGCGCTGGGTTGACGGCCACGGCCACAGATACGCAGTATTTT; CDR3aa: CASSAGLTATATDTQYF
j_gene: TRBJ2-2; d_gene: TRBD2; v_gene: TRBV7-2; abundance: -; CDR3nt: TGTGCCAGCAGCTCCTGGACTAGCGGGAGGGTCGGGGAGCTGTTTTTT; CDR3aa: CASSSWTSGRVGELFF
j_gene: TRBJ1-2; d_gene: -; v_gene: TRBV5-4; abundance: -; CDR3nt: TGTGCCAGCAGCTTGGATATGAATAACTATGGCTACACCTTC; CDR3aa: CASSLDMNNYGYTF
j_gene: TRBJ1-4; d_gene: TRBD1; v_gene: TRBV6-5; abundance: -; CDR3nt: TGTGCCAGCCAGAGGACAGGGACTAATGAAAAACTGTTTTTT; CDR3aa: CASQRTGTNEKLFF
j_gene: TRBJ1-1; d_gene: -; v_gene: TRBV11-3; abundance: -; CDR3nt: TGTGCCAGCAGCTTGGGAGGACAGAAGAACACTGAAGCTTTCTTT; CDR3aa: CASSLGGQKNTEAFF